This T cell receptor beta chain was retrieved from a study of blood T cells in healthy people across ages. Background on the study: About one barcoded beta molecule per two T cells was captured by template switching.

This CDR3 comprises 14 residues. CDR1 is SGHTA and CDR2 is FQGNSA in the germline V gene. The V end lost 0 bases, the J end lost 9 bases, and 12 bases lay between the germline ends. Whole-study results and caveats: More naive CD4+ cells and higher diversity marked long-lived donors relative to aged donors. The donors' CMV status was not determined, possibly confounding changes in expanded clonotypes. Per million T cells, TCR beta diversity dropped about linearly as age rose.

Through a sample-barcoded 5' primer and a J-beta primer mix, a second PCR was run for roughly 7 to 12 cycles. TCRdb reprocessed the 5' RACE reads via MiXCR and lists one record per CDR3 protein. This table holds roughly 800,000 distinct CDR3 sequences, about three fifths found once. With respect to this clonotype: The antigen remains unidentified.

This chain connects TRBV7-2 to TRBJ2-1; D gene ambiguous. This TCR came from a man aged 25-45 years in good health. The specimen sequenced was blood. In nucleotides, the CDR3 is TGTGCCAGCAGCTTAGCGCAACAGTTCGGTGAGCAGTTCTTC. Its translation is CASSLAQQFGEQFF.